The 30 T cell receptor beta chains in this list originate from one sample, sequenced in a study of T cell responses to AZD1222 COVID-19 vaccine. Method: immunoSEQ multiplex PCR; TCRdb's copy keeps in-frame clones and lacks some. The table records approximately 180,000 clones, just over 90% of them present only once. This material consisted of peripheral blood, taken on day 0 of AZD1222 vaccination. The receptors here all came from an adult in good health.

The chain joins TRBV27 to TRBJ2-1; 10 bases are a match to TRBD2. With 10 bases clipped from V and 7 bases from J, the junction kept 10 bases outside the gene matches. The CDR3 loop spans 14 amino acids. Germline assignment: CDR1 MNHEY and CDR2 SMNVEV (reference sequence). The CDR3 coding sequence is TGTGCCACTAAGGGACTAGCGTTTAGGAATGAGCAGTTCTTC. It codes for CATKGLAFRNEQFF.

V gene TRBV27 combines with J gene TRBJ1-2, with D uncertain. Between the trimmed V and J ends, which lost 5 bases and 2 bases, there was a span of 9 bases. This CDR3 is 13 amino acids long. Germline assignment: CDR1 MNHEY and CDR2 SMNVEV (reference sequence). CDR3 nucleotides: TGTGCCAGCAGTATCCATCCGAACTATGGCTACACCTTC. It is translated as CASSIHPNYGYTF.

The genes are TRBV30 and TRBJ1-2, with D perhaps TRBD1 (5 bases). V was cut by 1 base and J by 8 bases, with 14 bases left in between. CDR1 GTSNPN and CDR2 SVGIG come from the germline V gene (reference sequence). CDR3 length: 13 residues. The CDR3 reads CAWSGARRDGYTF. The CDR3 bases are TGTGCCTGGAGTGGGGCCCGTAGGGACGGCTACACCTTC.

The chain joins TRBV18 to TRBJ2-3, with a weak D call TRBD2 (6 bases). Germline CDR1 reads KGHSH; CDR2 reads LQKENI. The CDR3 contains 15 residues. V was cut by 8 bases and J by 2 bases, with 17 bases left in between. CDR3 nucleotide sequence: TGTGCCAGCGCAGTCATAGCGGTCGACACAGATACGCAGTATTTT. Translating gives CASAVIAVDTDTQYF.

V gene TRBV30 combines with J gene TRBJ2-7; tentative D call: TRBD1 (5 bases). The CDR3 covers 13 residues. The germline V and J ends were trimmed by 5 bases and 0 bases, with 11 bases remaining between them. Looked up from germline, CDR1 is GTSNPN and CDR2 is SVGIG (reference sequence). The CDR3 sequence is CAWRQKSSYEQYF. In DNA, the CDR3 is TGTGCCTGGCGACAGAAAAGCTCCTACGAGCAGTACTTC.

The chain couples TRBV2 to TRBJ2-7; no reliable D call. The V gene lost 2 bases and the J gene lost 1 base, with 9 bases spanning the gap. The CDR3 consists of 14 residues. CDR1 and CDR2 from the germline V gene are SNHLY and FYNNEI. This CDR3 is CASSEPNNSYEQYF. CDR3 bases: TGTGCCAGCAGTGAACCCAACAATTCCTACGAGCAGTACTTC.

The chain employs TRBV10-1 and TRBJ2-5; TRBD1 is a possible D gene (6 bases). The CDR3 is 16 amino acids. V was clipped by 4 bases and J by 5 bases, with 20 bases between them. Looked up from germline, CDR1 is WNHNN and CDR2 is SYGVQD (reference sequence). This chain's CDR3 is CASSGPGRGEVETQYF. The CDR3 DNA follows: TGCGCCAGCAGTGGCCCGGGCAGGGGCGAGGTCGAGACCCAGTACTTC.

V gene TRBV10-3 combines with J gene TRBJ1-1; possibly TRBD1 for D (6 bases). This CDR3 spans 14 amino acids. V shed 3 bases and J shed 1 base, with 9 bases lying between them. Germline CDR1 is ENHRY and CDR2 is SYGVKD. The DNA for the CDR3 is TGTGCCATCAGTGACCCGACAGGGAACACTGAAGCTTTCTTT. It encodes CAISDPTGNTEAFF.

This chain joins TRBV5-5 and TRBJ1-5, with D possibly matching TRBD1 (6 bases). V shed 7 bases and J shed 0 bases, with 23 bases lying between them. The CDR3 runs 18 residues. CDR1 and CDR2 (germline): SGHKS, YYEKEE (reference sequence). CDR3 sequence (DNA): TGTGCCAGCTGCCTCTCGTGGACAGCGCCTTATAGCAATCAGCCCCAGCATTTT. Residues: CASCLSWTAPYSNQPQHF.

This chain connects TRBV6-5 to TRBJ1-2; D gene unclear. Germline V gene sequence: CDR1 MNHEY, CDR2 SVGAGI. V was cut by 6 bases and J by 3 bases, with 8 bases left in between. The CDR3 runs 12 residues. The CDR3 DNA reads TGTGCCAGCAGCCGCGGACACTATGGCTACACCTTC. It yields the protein CASSRGHYGYTF.

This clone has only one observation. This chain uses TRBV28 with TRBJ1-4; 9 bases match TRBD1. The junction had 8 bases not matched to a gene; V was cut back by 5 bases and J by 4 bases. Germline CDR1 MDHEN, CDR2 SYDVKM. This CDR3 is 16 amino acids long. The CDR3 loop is CASSVLQGAGNEKLFF. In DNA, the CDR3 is TGTGCCAGCAGTGTATTACAGGGGGCAGGTAATGAAAAACTGTTTTTT.

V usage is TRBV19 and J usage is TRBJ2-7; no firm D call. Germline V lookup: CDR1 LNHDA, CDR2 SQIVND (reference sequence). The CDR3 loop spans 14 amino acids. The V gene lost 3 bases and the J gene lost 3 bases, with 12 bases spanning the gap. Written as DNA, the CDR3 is TGTGCCAGTAGTATCCCCGGGTCGATCTACGAGCAGTACTTC. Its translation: CASSIPGSIYEQYF.

In nucleotides, the CDR3 is TGTGCCACCGCTAGAGCGCCGGCGGGTAATGAAAAACTGTTTTTT. Encoded protein: CATARAPAGNEKLFF. The genes are TRBV15 and TRBJ1-4, with unresolved D. V lost 8 bases to trimming and J lost 4 bases, with 17 bases between them. Germline loops: CDR1 LNHNV, CDR2 YYDKDF (reference sequence). The CDR3 totals 15 residues.

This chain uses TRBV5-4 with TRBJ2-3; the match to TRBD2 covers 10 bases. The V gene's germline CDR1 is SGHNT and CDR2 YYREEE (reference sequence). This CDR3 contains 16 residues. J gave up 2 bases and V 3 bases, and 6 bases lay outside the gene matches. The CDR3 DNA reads TGTGCCAGCAGCTCTAGCGGGAGAGGGATCACAGATACGCAGTATTTT. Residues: CASSSSGRGITDTQYF.

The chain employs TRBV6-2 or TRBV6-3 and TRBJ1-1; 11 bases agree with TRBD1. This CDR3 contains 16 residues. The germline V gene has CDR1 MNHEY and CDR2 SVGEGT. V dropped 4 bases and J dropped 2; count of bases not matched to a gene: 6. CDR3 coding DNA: TGTGCCAGCAGTTCCTTGGACAGGGGGCTTAACACTGAAGCTTTCTTT. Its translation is CASSSLDRGLNTEAFF.

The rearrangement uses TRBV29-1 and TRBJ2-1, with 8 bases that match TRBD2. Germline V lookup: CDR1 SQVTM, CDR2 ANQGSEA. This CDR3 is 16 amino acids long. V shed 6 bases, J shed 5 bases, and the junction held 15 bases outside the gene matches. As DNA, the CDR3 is TGCAGCGTACTTGGGCCGGAACTTAGCGGGAACAATGAGCAGTTCTTC. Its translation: CSVLGPELSGNNEQFF.

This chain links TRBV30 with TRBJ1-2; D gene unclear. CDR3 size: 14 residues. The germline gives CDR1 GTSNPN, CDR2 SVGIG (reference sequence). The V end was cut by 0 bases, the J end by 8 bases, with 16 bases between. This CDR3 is CAWSVVLGSGGYTF. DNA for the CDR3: TGTGCCTGGAGTGTCGTTCTGGGGTCGGGCGGCTACACCTTC.

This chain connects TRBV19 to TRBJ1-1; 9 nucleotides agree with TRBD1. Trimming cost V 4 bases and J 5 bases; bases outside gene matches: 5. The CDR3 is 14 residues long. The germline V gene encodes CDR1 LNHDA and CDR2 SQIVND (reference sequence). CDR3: CASSTTGGKTEAFF. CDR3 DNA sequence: TGTGCCAGTAGTACGACAGGGGGAAAAACTGAAGCTTTCTTT.

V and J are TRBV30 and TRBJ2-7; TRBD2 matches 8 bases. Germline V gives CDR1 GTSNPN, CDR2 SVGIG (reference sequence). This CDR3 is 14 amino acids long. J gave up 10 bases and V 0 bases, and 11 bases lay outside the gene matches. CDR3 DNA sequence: TGTGCCTGGAGTGTAAATCCGGGGGGGATTGGACAGTACTTC. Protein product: CAWSVNPGGIGQYF. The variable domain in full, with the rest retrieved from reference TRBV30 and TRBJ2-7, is SQTIHQWPATLVQPVGSPLSLECTVEGTSNPNLYWYRQAAGRGLQLLFYSVGIGQISSEVPQNLSASRPQDRQFILSSKKLLLSDSGFYLCAWSVNPGGIGQYFGPGTRLTVT.

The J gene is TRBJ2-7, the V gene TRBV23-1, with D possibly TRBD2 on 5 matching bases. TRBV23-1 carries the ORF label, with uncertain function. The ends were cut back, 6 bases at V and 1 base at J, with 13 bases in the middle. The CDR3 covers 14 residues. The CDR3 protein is CASSPVRVSYEQYF. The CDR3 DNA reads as TGCGCCAGCAGCCCCGTGAGGGTTTCCTACGAGCAGTACTTC.

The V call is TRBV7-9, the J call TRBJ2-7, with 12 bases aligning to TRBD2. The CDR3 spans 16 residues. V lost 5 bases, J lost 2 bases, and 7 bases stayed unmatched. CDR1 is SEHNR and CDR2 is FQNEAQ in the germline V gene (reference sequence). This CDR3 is CASSPPLAGGAYEQYF. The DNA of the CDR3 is TGTGCCAGCAGCCCGCCTCTAGCGGGAGGGGCCTACGAGCAGTACTTC.

The CDR3 DNA sequence: TGTGCCAGCGTCATACCCGCTAGGACGGCTGGAAACACCATATATTTT. Its translation: CASVIPARTAGNTIYF. The chain links TRBV7-9 to TRBJ1-3; D unclear. CDR3 length equals 16 residues. Between the trimmed V and J ends, which lost 8 bases and 2 bases, there was a span of 19 bases. Germline V gene sequence: CDR1 SEHNR, CDR2 FQNEAQ (reference sequence).

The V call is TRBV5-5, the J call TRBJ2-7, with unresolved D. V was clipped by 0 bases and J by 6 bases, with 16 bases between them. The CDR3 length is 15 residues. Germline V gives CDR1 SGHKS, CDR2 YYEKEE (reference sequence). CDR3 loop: CASSLDPKTLSEQYF. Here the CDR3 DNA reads TGTGCCAGCAGCTTGGATCCCAAAACCTTGAGCGAGCAGTACTTC. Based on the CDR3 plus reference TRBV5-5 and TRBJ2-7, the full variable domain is DAGVTQSPTHLIKTRGQQVTLRCSPISGHKSVSWYQQVLGQGPQFIFQYYEKEERGRGNFPDRFSARQFPNYSSELNVNALLLGDSALYLCASSLDPKTLSEQYFGPGTRLTVT.

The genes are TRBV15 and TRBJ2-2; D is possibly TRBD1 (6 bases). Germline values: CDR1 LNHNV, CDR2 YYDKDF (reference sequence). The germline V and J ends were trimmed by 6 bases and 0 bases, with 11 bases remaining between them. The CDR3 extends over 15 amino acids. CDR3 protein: CATRNRATNTGELFF. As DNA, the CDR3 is TGTGCCACCAGAAACAGGGCAACGAACACCGGGGAGCTGTTTTTT.

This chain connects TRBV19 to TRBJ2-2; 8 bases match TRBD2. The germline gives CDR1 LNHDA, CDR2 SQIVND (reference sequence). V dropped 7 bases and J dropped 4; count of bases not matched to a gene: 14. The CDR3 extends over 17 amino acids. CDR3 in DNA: TGTGCCAGTAATTTTCGTCCGGGGGGGAGTGGCACCGGGGAGCTGTTTTTT. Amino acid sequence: CASNFRPGGSGTGELFF. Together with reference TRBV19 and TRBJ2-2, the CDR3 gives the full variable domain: DGGITQSPKYLFRKEGQNVTLSCEQNLNHDAMYWYRQDPGQGLRLIYYSQIVNDFQKGDIAEGYSVSREKKESFPLTVTSAQKNPTAFYLCASNFRPGGSGTGELFFGEGSRLTVL.

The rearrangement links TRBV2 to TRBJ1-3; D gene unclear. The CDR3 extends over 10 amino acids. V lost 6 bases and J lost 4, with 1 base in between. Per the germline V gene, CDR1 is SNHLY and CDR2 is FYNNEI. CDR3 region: CASRGNTIYF. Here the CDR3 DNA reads TGTGCCAGCAGGGGAAACACCATATATTTT.

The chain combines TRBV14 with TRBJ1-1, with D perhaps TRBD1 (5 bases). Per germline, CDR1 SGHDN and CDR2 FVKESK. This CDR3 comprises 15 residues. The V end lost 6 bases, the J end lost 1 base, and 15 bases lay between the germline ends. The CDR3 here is CASSLGQFQNTEAFF. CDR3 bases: TGTGCCAGCAGTTTGGGGCAGTTTCAGAACACTGAAGCTTTCTTT.

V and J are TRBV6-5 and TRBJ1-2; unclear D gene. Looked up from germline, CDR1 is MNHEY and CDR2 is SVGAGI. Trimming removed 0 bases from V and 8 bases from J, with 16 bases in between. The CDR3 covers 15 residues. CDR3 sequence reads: CASSYSYEQPGGYTF. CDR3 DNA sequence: TGTGCCAGCAGTTACTCCTATGAGCAGCCTGGGGGCTACACCTTC.

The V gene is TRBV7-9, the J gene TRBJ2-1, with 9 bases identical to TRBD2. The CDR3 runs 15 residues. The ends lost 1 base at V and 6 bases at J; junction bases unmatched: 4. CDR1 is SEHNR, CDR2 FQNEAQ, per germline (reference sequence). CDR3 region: CASSLGLAVGNEQFF. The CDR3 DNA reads TGTGCCAGCAGCTTAGGACTAGCGGTGGGCAATGAGCAGTTCTTC.

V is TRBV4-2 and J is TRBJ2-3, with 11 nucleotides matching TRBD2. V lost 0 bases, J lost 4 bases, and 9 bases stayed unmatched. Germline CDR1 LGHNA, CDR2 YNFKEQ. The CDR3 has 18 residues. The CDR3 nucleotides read TGTGCCAGCAGCCAAGATGTCGGGACTAGCGGTTCCCCAGATACGCAGTATTTT. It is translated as CASSQDVGTSGSPDTQYF.